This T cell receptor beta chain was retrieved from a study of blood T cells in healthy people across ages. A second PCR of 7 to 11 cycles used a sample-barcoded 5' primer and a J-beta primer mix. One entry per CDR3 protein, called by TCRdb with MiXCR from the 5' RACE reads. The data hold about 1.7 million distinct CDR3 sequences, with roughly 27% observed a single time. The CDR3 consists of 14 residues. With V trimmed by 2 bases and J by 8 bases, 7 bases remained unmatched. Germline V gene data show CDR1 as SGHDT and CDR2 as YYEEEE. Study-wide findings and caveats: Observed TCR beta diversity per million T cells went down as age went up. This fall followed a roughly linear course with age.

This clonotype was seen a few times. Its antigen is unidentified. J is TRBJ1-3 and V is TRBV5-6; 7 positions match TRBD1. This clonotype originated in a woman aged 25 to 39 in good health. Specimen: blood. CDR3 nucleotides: TGTGCCAGCAGCTTAAACAGGGGTCGGGACACCATATATTTT. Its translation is CASSLNRGRDTIYF. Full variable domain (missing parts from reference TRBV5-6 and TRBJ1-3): DAGVTQSPTHLIKTRGQQVTLRCSPKSGHDTVSWYQQALGQGPQFIFQYYEEEERQRGNFPDRFSGHQFPNYSSELNVNALLLGDSALYLCASSLNRGRDTIYFGEGSWLTVV.